What follows are 25 T cell receptor beta chains derived from one specimen sequenced in a study of cytomegalovirus exposure and HLA in healthy donors. 60 Vbeta and 13 Jbeta primers were used in PCR. Sequenced by immunoSEQ multiplex PCR; TCRdb stores in-frame clones only, minus some. The profile shows about 180,000 clones, approximately 80% of them singletons. The sequencing input was PBMCs. Receptors originate from a man aged 18 to 30 in good health and CMV-seronegative.

The chain combines TRBV6-5 with TRBJ1-2; D uncertain. Germline V CDR1 and CDR2: MNHEY, SVGAGI. V gave up 4 bases and J gave up 3 bases, with 6 bases separating them. This CDR3 has 12 amino acids. For the CDR3, the DNA is TGTGCCAGCAGTTCTGCAGACTATGGCTACACCTTC. Translated: CASSSADYGYTF.

The gene calls are TRBV6-5 and TRBJ1-2, with 7 bases lining up with TRBD1. The length of the CDR3 is 13 residues. Germline CDR1 is MNHEY and CDR2 is SVGAGI. Trimming at V came to 4 bases and at J to 3 bases, leaving 2 bases not matched to a gene. The CDR3 region is CASSFTGDYGYTF. In DNA form, the CDR3 reads TGTGCCAGCAGTTTTACAGGGGACTATGGCTACACCTTC.

This clone was picked up a small number of times. The CDR3 sequence: CASSLGGQGEQYF. As DNA, the CDR3 is TGTGCCAGCAGCTTAGGGGGACAGGGCGAGCAGTACTTC. The chain uses TRBV7-9 and TRBJ2-7; 9 bases map to TRBD1. Per germline, CDR1 SEHNR and CDR2 FQNEAQ (reference sequence). The trim removed 1 base at V and 6 bases at J, leaving 1 base unmatched. The CDR3 totals 13 residues.

The chain recombines TRBV18 with TRBJ2-7, with 7 bases matching TRBD1. V lost 3 bases to trimming and J lost 0 bases; unmatched junction nucleotides: 5. The germline V gene has CDR1 KGHSH and CDR2 LQKENI. The CDR3 sequence is 15 residues long. As DNA, the CDR3 is TGTGCCAGCTCACCGGGACAGACCAGCTCCTACGAGCAGTACTTC. Its protein is CASSPGQTSSYEQYF.

This chain uses TRBV28 with TRBJ2-7, with 14 bases aligning to TRBD2. The CDR3 consists of 18 residues. With 5 bases clipped from V and 3 bases from J, the junction kept 12 bases outside the gene matches. Germline V gene lookup returns CDR1 MDHEN and CDR2 SYDVKM. CDR3 bases: TGTGCCAGCAGTGCGGCAGGGACTAGCGGGAGAACCTACTACGAGCAGTACTTC. Its translation is CASSAAGTSGRTYYEQYF.

The V call is TRBV5-6, the J call TRBJ2-1; 11 bases fit TRBD2. The CDR3 length is 19 residues. CDR1 and CDR2 (germline): SGHDT, YYEEEE. Germline trimming cut 4 bases from V and 0 bases from J; bases unmatched to any gene: 12. The chain's CDR3 is CASSASKGTSGLSYNEQFF. The CDR3 region has the DNA TGTGCCAGCAGCGCCTCTAAAGGGACTAGCGGACTCTCCTACAATGAGCAGTTCTTC.

The chain employs TRBV13 and TRBJ2-7; TRBD2 agrees at 9 bases. CDR1 is PRHDT and CDR2 is FYEKMQ in the germline V gene (reference sequence). V trimming: 4 bases; J trimming: 3 bases; junction bases outside the gene matches: 7. The CDR3 spans 15 residues. CDR3 coding DNA: TGTGCCAGCAGCTATAGCGGGGGAACGCTCTACGAGCAGTACTTC. Amino acids: CASSYSGGTLYEQYF.

J is TRBJ2-5 and V is TRBV7-3, with D maybe TRBD2 (6 bases). The CDR3 has 15 amino acids. Deletions cut 6 bases from V and 5 bases from J, with 19 bases between. Germline values: CDR1 SGHTA, CDR2 FQGTGA. In DNA form, the CDR3 reads TGTGCCAGCAGTTCCTCGGGACTCACTTTCGAGACCCAGTACTTC. It encodes CASSSSGLTFETQYF.

This clone came up once. CDR3 DNA: TGTGCCAGTAGTAGAACCCGGGACAGAAGAAACACCATATATTTT. Protein sequence: CASSRTRDRRNTIYF. This chain joins TRBV19 and TRBJ1-3, with 7 bases fitting TRBD1. This CDR3 region has 15 residues. The V and J ends lost 4 bases and 5 bases, in that order; junction bases with no gene match: 8. The germline gives CDR1 LNHDA, CDR2 SQIVND (reference sequence). The full variable domain, with the rest looked up from reference TRBV19 and TRBJ1-3, is DGGITQSPKYLFRKEGQNVTLSCEQNLNHDAMYWYRQDPGQGLRLIYYSQIVNDFQKGDIAEGYSVSREKKESFPLTVTSAQKNPTAFYLCASSRTRDRRNTIYFGEGSWLTVV.

This sequence joins TRBV5-1 and TRBJ1-2; 10 bases map to TRBD1. CDR1 and CDR2 (germline): SGHRS, YFSETQ. The CDR3 covers 14 residues. Losses at the gene ends were 8 bases for V and 2 bases for J; bases not matched to a gene: 6. This chain's CDR3 is CASAPGQGNYGYTF. CDR3 coding DNA: TGCGCCAGTGCTCCGGGACAGGGGAACTATGGCTACACCTTC.

V gene TRBV28 combines with J gene TRBJ2-7; possible D gene TRBD2, 6 bases. V lost 7 bases, J lost 0 bases, and 13 bases lay in between. Germline V lookup: CDR1 MDHEN, CDR2 SYDVKM. This CDR3 is built from 14 residues. For the CDR3, the DNA is TGTGCCAGCAATGGGGCCGGGAGCTCCTACGAGCAGTACTTC. As protein: CASNGAGSSYEQYF.

Notes on this clone: Because it lacks the conserved phenylalanine or tryptophan at the end, this CDR3 is likely a read error. The chain recombines TRBV5-1 with TRBJ2-7; D may be TRBD1 (6 bases). Germline V gene lookup returns CDR1 SGHRS and CDR2 YFSETQ. This CDR3 is 15 amino acids long. V lost 5 bases and J lost 4, with 19 bases in between. For the CDR3, the DNA is TGCGCCAGCAGGGAGGTTGAGACAGGTATTTACGAGCAGTACCTC. Encoded protein: CASREVETGIYEQYL.

Here the CDR3 DNA reads TGTGCCAGTAGAAGCCGGGGGGGAAACAGCAATCAGCCCCAGCATTTT. Amino acid sequence: CASRSRGGNSNQPQHF. This chain uses TRBV19 with TRBJ1-5; D might be TRBD1 (5 bases). With 6 bases removed from V and 1 base from J, the gap between germline ends came to 16 bases. CDR3 length: 16 residues. Germline V lookup: CDR1 LNHDA, CDR2 SQIVND (reference sequence).

The chain employs TRBV5-4 and TRBJ1-1, with 7 bases fitting TRBD1. CDR1 is SGHNT and CDR2 is YYREEE in the germline V gene (reference sequence). The CDR3 has 14 residues. The ends lost 9 bases at V and 0 bases at J; junction bases unmatched: 8. The CDR3 DNA follows: TGTGCCACCCGACAGGGAAAGATGAACACTGAAGCTTTCTTT. It encodes CATRQGKMNTEAFF.

CDR3 loop: CASSVFGGSTDTQYF. CDR3 nucleotide sequence: TGTGCCAGCAGCGTATTCGGGGGTAGCACAGATACGCAGTATTTT. The J gene is TRBJ2-3, the V gene TRBV9; tentative D call: TRBD2 (6 bases). Deletions cut 1 base from V and 0 bases from J, with 9 bases between. CDR1 and CDR2 from the germline V gene are SGDLS and YYNGEE. The CDR3 sequence is 15 residues long.

The gene calls are TRBV6-5 and TRBJ2-7, with 11 bases matching TRBD2. CDR3 length: 15 amino acids. Germline V gene lookup returns CDR1 MNHEY and CDR2 SVGAGI. V lost 0 bases to trimming and J lost 5 bases; unmatched junction nucleotides: 3. The DNA of the CDR3 is TGTGCCAGCAGTTACTCACCTAGCGGGAGGAACGAGCAGTACTTC. Protein product: CASSYSPSGRNEQYF.

This clone has only a few counts. One end of the junction fails to match germline, which may point to a read error. This same CDR3 is encoded by further DNA sequences in the sample. CDR3 DNA: TGCGCCAGCAGCCTTTCCCTTCAGGGATCGAATGGAAAACTGTTTTTT. This sequence encodes CASSLSLQGSNGKLFF. The rearrangement uses TRBV4-1 and TRBJ1-4; the D gene is possibly TRBD1 (5 bases). Germline V CDR1 and CDR2: MGHRA, YSYEKL. The CDR3 consists of 16 residues.

J is TRBJ2-5 and V is TRBV6-5; tentatively, D is TRBD2 (5 bases). The J call may be in error: the DNA end matches TRBJ2-7 better. Germline V lookup: CDR1 MNHEY, CDR2 SVGAGI. The CDR3 is made up of 16 amino acids. The CDR3 sequence is CASSSSGSVKAYEQYF. The CDR3 DNA sequence: TGTGCCAGCAGTTCCTCGGGTAGCGTGAAAGCCTACGAGCAGTACTTC.

The rearrangement links TRBV7-6 to TRBJ2-5; 7 nucleotides match TRBD1. From germline, CDR1 is SGHVS and CDR2 FNYEAQ. The V and J ends lost 5 bases and 4 bases, in that order; junction bases with no gene match: 13. The CDR3 has 16 residues. DNA for the CDR3: TGTGCCAGCAGCCAACTAGGGACAGATGGGGGAGAGACCCAGTACTTC. As protein: CASSQLGTDGGETQYF.

The V and J genes are TRBV11-1 and TRBJ1-1, with 7 bases aligning to TRBD1. Germline V CDR1 and CDR2: SGHAT, FQDESV (reference sequence). Trimming took 4 bases from V and 5 from J; bases not matched to a gene: 4. The CDR3 loop spans 13 amino acids. The CDR3 spells CASSWDRGTEAFF. CDR3 DNA: TGTGCCAGCAGCTGGGACAGAGGTACTGAAGCTTTCTTT.

The J gene is TRBJ1-2, the V gene TRBV5-4; a possible D gene is TRBD1 (6 bases). Trimming cost V 4 bases and J 0 bases, with 16 bases left between them. This CDR3 is built from 16 residues. The V gene's germline CDR1 is SGHNT and CDR2 YYREEE (reference sequence). In DNA, the CDR3 is TGTGCCAGCAGCGGGTCTTGGGGGACAACTAACTATGGCTACACCTTC. Translating gives CASSGSWGTTNYGYTF. Supplemented by reference TRBV5-4 and TRBJ1-2, the full variable domain reads ETGVTQSPTHLIKTRGQQVTLRCSSQSGHNTVSWYQQALGQGPQFIFQYYREEENGRGNFPPRFSGLQFPNYSSELNVNALELDDSALYLCASSGSWGTTNYGYTFGSGTRLTVV.

The chain uses TRBV5-6 and TRBJ1-4; D possibly corresponds to TRBD1 (5 bases). Between the trimmed V and J ends, which lost 3 bases and 8 bases, there was a span of 20 bases. The CDR3 has 16 amino acids. Germline V gene lookup returns CDR1 SGHDT and CDR2 YYEEEE. The CDR3 DNA reads TGTGCCAGCAGCTCCCCGGGGCGGAGGGAAGGGGAAAAACTGTTTTTT. Translation: CASSSPGRREGEKLFF.

The chain links TRBV5-5 to TRBJ1-2, with D tentatively TRBD1 (6 bases). Germline CDR1 and CDR2: SGHKS and YYEKEE (reference sequence). Trimming stripped 0 bases from V and 0 bases from J, with 9 bases between. This CDR3 contains 15 residues. The CDR3 is CASSLGQEANYGYTF. The CDR3 bases are TGTGCCAGCAGCTTGGGACAGGAGGCTAACTATGGCTACACCTTC.

The J gene is TRBJ2-2, the V gene TRBV6-1, with D perhaps TRBD1 (6 bases). Germline CDR1 reads MNHNS; CDR2 reads SASEGT. The CDR3 runs 15 residues. V shed 2 bases and J shed 4 bases, with 11 bases lying between them. This chain's CDR3 is CASSEWVRGTGELFF. The CDR3 DNA reads as TGTGCCAGCAGTGAATGGGTCAGGGGCACCGGGGAGCTGTTTTTT.

The chain recombines TRBV7-9 with TRBJ2-5, with 8 bases that match TRBD1. Germline values: CDR1 SEHNR, CDR2 FQNEAQ (reference sequence). This CDR3 has 15 amino acids. The J segment lost 2 bases and the V segment lost 5 bases, leaving 7 bases of the junction unmatched. The chain's CDR3 is CASSDWDRTQETQYF. The DNA for the CDR3 is TGTGCCAGCAGCGACTGGGACAGGACACAAGAGACCCAGTACTTC. Variable domain in full (rest from reference TRBV7-9 and TRBJ2-5): DTGVSQNPRHKITKRGQNVTFRCDPISEHNRLYWYRQTLGQGPEFLTYFQNEAQLEKSRLLSDRFSAERPKGSFSTLEIQRTEQGDSAMYLCASSDWDRTQETQYFGPGTRLLVL.